In this sample, the clone carrying this TCR beta chain turned up a few times. The antigen is undetermined. Sequencing used immunoSEQ v3.0 at survey level. Sequencing aimed to cover 40,000-50,000 T-cell genomes per sample. TCRdb's table, derived via immunoSEQ multiplex PCR, lists solely in-frame clones and lacks some. Altogether 13,000 to 15,000 clones are present, 80% being singletons, with the ten largest covering around 12%. These data come from a study of long-term antiretroviral therapy in people with HIV. Study findings and constraints: Clonotypes expanded prior to ART showed repertoire dominance at all sampled time points. Once patients were on ART, diversity went higher but still fell short of transplant donor controls.

Before they underwent DNA extraction, samples held about 1-10 million cryopreserved PBMC. This TCR was recovered from a man between 35 and 55 years old with HIV. Here the sequenced sample was unsorted PBMCs, taken 3.2 years before starting antiretroviral therapy.

CDR3 nucleotides: TGTGCCAGCAGCTTAGAGGGACAGTCTTATGGCTACACCTTC. This sequence encodes CASSLEGQSYGYTF. V and J are TRBV11-2 and TRBJ1-2, with 7 bases fitting TRBD1. The V gene end was trimmed by 0 bases and the J gene end by 5 bases; junction bases not matched to a gene: 3. CDR1 SGHAT and CDR2 FQNNGV come from the germline V gene. The CDR3 extends over 14 amino acids.